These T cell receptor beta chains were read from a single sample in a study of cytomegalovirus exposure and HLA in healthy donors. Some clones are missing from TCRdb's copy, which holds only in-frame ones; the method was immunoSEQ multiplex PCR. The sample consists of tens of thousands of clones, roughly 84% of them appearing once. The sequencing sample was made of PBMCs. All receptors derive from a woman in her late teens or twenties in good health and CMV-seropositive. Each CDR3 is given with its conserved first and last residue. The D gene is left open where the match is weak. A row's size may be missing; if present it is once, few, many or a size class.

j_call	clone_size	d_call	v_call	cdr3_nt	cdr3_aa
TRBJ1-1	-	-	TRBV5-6	TGTGCCAACAGCTTGGTACAGGAGTCTGAAGCTTTCTTT	CANSLVQESEAFF
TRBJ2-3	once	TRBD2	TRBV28	TGTGCCAGCAGTTTAGGTAGCGGGGCCCCCGGGGGGACAGATACGCAGTATTTT	CASSLGSGAPGGTDTQYF
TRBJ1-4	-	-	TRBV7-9	TGTGCCAGCAGCTTATTCCCGGTGGAAAAACTGTTTTTT	CASSLFPVEKLFF
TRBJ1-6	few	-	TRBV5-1	TGCGCCAGCAGCTTGGGCGGGGACCGATCAGGTTCACCCCTCCACTTT	CASSLGGDRSGSPLHF
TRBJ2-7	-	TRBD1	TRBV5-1	TGCGCCAGCAGCTTGAATACAGGGGGTAACGAGCAGTACTTC	CASSLNTGGNEQYF
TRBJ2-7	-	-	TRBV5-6	TGTGCCAGCAGCTCCACAGGGCCTCTCGAGCAGTACTTC	CASSSTGPLEQYF
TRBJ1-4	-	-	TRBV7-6	TGTGCCAGCAGCTCCCACTCGCCGGGGGACCGGGAAAAACTGTTTTTT	CASSSHSPGDREKLFF
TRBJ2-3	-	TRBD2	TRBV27	TGTGCCAGCAGTTCCGGGGGGGCGGACAGCACAGATACGCAGTATTTT	CASSSGGADSTDTQYF
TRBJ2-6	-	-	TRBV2	TGTGCCAGCAGCCCGTACTCTGGGGCCAACGTCCTGACTTTC	CASSPYSGANVLTF
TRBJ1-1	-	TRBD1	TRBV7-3	TGTGCCAGCAGCTTTAATGGCCCGGGACAGTTGAACACTGAAGCTTTCTTT	CASSFNGPGQLNTEAFF
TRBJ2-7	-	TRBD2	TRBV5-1	TGCGCCAGCAGCCCGGGAGGTTACGAGCAGTACTTC	CASSPGGYEQYF
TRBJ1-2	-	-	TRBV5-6	TGTGCCAGCAGCTTGGTGGGGACATCGAATGGCTACACCTTC	CASSLVGTSNGYTF
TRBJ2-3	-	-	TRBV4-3	TGCGCCAGCAGCATGGGCGGGGCGGCGGATACGCAGTATTTT	CASSMGGAADTQYF
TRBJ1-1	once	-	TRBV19	TGTGCCAGTAGTATCGGGACTGGGAACTTCGAAGCTTTCTTT	CASSIGTGNFEAFF